A selection of T cell receptor beta chains follows, all from one sample in a study of T-cell memory formation after mild COVID-19. TCRdb called the 5' RACE reads again in MiXCR, with one record for every CDR3 protein. The repertoire holds roughly 240,000 distinct CDR3 sequences, 15% seen once, with 2.1% in the top ten. The source material was PBMCs or a T cell subset sorted from them (not recorded which). The receptors shown here come from an adult woman who had mild COVID-19 (a few samples of this study predate the infection). Cell type and time point are not known. Both conserved end residues are part of each CDR3. The order of the fields is V gene, J gene, clone size, D gene, CDR3 DNA, CDR3 protein. The D gene is left open where the match is weak. Clone sizes are given selectively: once, few, many, or a class where the clone is expanded.

V: TRBV20-1
J: TRBJ2-1
size: few
D: TRBD2
DNA: TGCAGTGCTAAGAAAGCGGGACTAGCGGGATGGTATGAGCAGTTCTTC
CDR3: CSAKKAGLAGWYEQFF

V: TRBV18
J: TRBJ2-7
size: few
D: TRBD2
DNA: TGTGCCAGCTCACCTTCGACGCGGGGGGCATCCTACGAGCAGTACTTC
CDR3: CASSPSTRGASYEQYF

V: TRBV11-2
J: TRBJ2-3
size: few
D: TRBD2
DNA: TGTGCCAGCAGCCAGACGGGAGGTCTCCGCACAGATACGCAGTATTTT
CDR3: CASSQTGGLRTDTQYF

V: TRBV19
J: TRBJ2-7
size: many
D: TRBD1
DNA: TGTGCCAGTAGTTCGGGACAGGGGCCCTACGAGCAGTACTTC
CDR3: CASSSGQGPYEQYF

V: TRBV2
J: TRBJ2-7
size: few
D: -
DNA: TGTGCCAGCCGACAGTCCTACGAGCAGTACTTC
CDR3: CASRQSYEQYF

V: TRBV7-3
J: TRBJ1-1
size: many
D: -
DNA: TGTGCCAGCAGCTTAGGGGGGGAAGGGACTGAGGCTTTCTTT
CDR3: CASSLGGEGTEAFF

V: TRBV29-1
J: TRBJ2-3
size: few
D: -
DNA: TGCAGCGGCAAAGGGTTGGGAGATACGCAGTATTTT
CDR3: CSGKGLGDTQYF

V: TRBV7-2
J: TRBJ2-1
size: -
D: TRBD1
DNA: TGTGCCAGCAGGGAAACAGGGGCTTGGGAGCAGTTCTTC
CDR3: CASRETGAWEQFF

V: TRBV20-1
J: TRBJ1-1
size: once
D: TRBD1
DNA: TGCAGTGCTAGAGATGGGGCTACAGGGGGCACTGAAGCTTTCTTT
CDR3: CSARDGATGGTEAFF

V: TRBV19
J: TRBJ2-2
size: -
D: TRBD1
DNA: TGTGCCAGTAGTATGAACAGGGGGCGGACCGGGGAGCTGTTTTTT
CDR3: CASSMNRGRTGELFF

V: TRBV25-1
J: TRBJ2-7
size: few
D: -
DNA: TGTGCCAGCAGTGAATCGTGCCAGGGAGAAATGTACGAGCAGTACTTC
CDR3: CASSESCQGEMYEQYF

V: TRBV7-2
J: TRBJ2-4
size: few
D: -
DNA: TGTGCCAGCAGTCCCCTGAATCGAGCCAAAAACATTCAGTACTTC
CDR3: CASSPLNRAKNIQYF

V: TRBV6-5
J: TRBJ2-7
size: -
D: -
DNA: TGTGCCACCGGGGCCGGCACCTACGAGCAGTACTTC
CDR3: CATGAGTYEQYF

V: TRBV11-2
J: TRBJ2-7
size: -
D: -
DNA: TGTGCCAGCAGCTCCTCCCGTACGGGGAGCTCCTACGAGCAGTACTTC
CDR3: CASSSSRTGSSYEQYF

V: TRBV29-1
J: TRBJ1-1
size: -
D: -
DNA: TGCAGCGTTGACTGGGGTCCTGCCGGGACTGAAGCTTTCTTT
CDR3: CSVDWGPAGTEAFF

V: TRBV12-3/TRBV12-4
J: TRBJ2-7
size: few
D: -
DNA: TGTGCCAGCAGTTTAACGGGGGCAGGGGAGCAGTACTTC
CDR3: CASSLTGAGEQYF

V: TRBV12-3/TRBV12-4
J: TRBJ1-6
size: few
D: TRBD1
DNA: TGTGCCAGCAGGTCCCTCCGACAGGGGAATTCACCCCTCCACTTT
CDR3: CASRSLRQGNSPLHF

V: TRBV6-2/TRBV6-3
J: TRBJ2-1
size: many
D: -
DNA: TGTGCCAGCAGTTACCATGTAAATGAGCAGTTCTTC
CDR3: CASSYHVNEQFF

V: TRBV20-1
J: TRBJ2-1
size: few
D: TRBD2
DNA: TGCAGTGCTAGAGATTCTCGGGAGGGCCTCCGTGGCCAGTTCTTC
CDR3: CSARDSREGLRGQFF

V: TRBV10-3
J: TRBJ2-7
size: few
D: TRBD2
DNA: TGTGCCATCAGTGGAAACCCGGGACTAGCGGACTACGAGCAGTACTTC
CDR3: CAISGNPGLADYEQYF

V: TRBV11-3
J: TRBJ2-2
size: -
D: TRBD1
DNA: TGTGCCAGCAGCTTATTTGAAAACGACAGGGTGAGGAGGACCGGGGAGCTGTTTTTT
CDR3: CASSLFENDRVRRTGELFF

V: TRBV4-2
J: TRBJ2-1
size: few
D: -
DNA: TGTGCCAGCAGAGGGAGCTACGAGCAGTTCTTC
CDR3: CASRGSYEQFF

V: TRBV20-1
J: TRBJ1-2
size: -
D: -
DNA: TGCAGTGCTACCGATGGGTATGGCTACACCTTC
CDR3: CSATDGYGYTF

V: TRBV6-5
J: TRBJ2-5
size: few
D: -
DNA: TGTGCCAGCAGTTACTCTAGGTCTAGTGGAGAGACCCAGTACTTC
CDR3: CASSYSRSSGETQYF

V: TRBV3-1
J: TRBJ2-7
size: -
D: TRBD1
DNA: TGTGCCAGCAGCCTCAGGGACAGGGCAACTAAATTC
CDR3: CASSLRDRATKF

V: TRBV7-6
J: TRBJ1-1
size: -
D: TRBD1
DNA: TGTGCCAGCAGCTTAGCTTTGAGGGACAGGGGGACCATGAACACTGAAGCTTTCTTT
CDR3: CASSLALRDRGTMNTEAFF

V: TRBV5-1
J: TRBJ2-7
size: -
D: -
DNA: TGCGCCAGCACTCAGACCGCGGACGGGCCGTGGGACGAGCAGTACTTC
CDR3: CASTQTADGPWDEQYF

V: TRBV12-3/TRBV12-4
J: TRBJ1-1
size: -
D: -
DNA: TGTGCCAGCAGTACCACCGGGACCTCGTACGGAGCTTTCTTT
CDR3: CASSTTGTSYGAFF

V: TRBV9
J: TRBJ2-2
size: few
D: -
DNA: TGTGCCAGCAGTGTCGTCGGGGGCTCCCTTTTCCCCGGGGAGCTGTTTTTT
CDR3: CASSVVGGSLFPGELFF